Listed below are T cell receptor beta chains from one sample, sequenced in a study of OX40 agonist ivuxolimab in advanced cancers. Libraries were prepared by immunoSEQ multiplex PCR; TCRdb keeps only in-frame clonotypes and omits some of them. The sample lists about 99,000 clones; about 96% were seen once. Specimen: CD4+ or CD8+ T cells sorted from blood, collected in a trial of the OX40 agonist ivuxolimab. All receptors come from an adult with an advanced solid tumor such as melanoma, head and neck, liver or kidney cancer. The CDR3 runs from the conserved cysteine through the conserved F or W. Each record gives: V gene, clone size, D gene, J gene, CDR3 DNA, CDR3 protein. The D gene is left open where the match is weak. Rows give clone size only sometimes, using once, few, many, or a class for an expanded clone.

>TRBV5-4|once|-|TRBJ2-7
TGTGCCAGCAGCTTTGCGGCAGGGAGCTACGAGCAGTACTTC
CASSFAAGSYEQYF
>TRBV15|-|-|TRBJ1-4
TGTGCCACCAGCAGACAGGGCGGGGAAAAACTGTTTTTT
CATSRQGGEKLFF
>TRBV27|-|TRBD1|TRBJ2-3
TGTGCCAGCACCGGGACAGGGGACCGCACAGATACGCAGTATTTT
CASTGTGDRTDTQYF
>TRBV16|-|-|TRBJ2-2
TGTGCCAGCAGCCAATCCGCGAACACCGGGGAGCTGTTTTTT
CASSQSANTGELFF
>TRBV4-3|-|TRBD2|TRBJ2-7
TGCGCCAGCAGCCAAGATCCAGCGGGGGCCAGGAGCTCCTACGAGCAGTACTTC
CASSQDPAGARSSYEQYF
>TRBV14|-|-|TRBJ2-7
TGTGCCAGCAGCCAGACCCTGTACGAGCAGTACTTC
CASSQTLYEQYF
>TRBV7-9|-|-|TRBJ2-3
TGTGCCAGCAGCCCCCGACTAGATTCGCGCACAGATACGCAGTATTTT
CASSPRLDSRTDTQYF
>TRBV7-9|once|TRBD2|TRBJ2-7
TGTGCCAGCAGCTTAGTCCTGCGGGGGACCTACGAGCAGTACTTC
CASSLVLRGTYEQYF
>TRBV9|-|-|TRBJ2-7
TGTGCCAGCAGCCGAGACAGTACCTACGAGCAGTACTTC
CASSRDSTYEQYF
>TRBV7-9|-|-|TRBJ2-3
TGTGCCAGCAGCCCCCGAGCGGCTAGCACAGATACGCAGTATTTT
CASSPRAASTDTQYF
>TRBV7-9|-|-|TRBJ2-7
TGTGCCAGCAGCCCAGTATCCTTCTACGAGCAGTACTTC
CASSPVSFYEQYF
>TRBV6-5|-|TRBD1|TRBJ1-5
TGTGCCAGCAGTTACTCTTGGACAGGCAGTCAGCCCCAGCATTTT
CASSYSWTGSQPQHF
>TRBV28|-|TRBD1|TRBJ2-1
TGTGCCAGCAGTTTAGACAGGGCAGGCAATGAGCAGTTCTTC
CASSLDRAGNEQFF
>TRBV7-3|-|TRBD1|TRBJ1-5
TGTGCCAGCAGTTGGCAGGGGGAGCCCTATAGCAATCAGCCCCAGCATTTT
CASSWQGEPYSNQPQHF
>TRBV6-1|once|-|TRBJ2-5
TGTGCCAGCAGTGAATACCAGGGGGGGGGAAAAGAGACCCAGTACTTC
CASSEYQGGGKETQYF
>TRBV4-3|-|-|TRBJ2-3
TGCGCCAGCAGCCAAGCGGCATTCACTAGCACAGATACGCAGTATTTT
CASSQAAFTSTDTQYF
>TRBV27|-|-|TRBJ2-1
TGTGCCAGCAGTTTGTTGATCGGGGCAGGGGATGGTCATGAGCAGTTCTTC
CASSLLIGAGDGHEQFF
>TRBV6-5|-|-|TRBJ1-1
TGTGCCAGCACCCCGGAGCAGAACACTGAAGCTTTCTTT
CASTPEQNTEAFF
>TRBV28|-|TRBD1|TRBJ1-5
TGTGCCAGCAGCCGCGGGACAGGGTGGAGCAATCAGCCCCAGCATTTT
CASSRGTGWSNQPQHF
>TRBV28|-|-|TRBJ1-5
TGTGCCAGCAGCCATAACTTAAAGGGGGGGGCGAGCCACCTTAGCAATCAGCCCCAGCATTTT
CASSHNLKGGASHLSNQPQHF
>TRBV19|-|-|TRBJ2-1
TGTGCGTCGGGGTCCAGCCATGAGCAGTTCTTC
CASGSSHEQFF
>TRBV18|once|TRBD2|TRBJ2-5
TGTGCCAGCACCCTTAGCGGGAGGTTGTACCAAGAGACCCAGTACTTC
CASTLSGRLYQETQYF
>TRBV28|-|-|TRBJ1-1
TGTGCCAGCAGTGACCTAAACACTGAAGCTTTCTTT
CASSDLNTEAFF
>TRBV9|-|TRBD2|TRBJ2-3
TGTGCCAGCAGCCCCGCGGTAGCGGGGGGGCTTGATACGCAGTATTTT
CASSPAVAGGLDTQYF
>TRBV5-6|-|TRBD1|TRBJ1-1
TGTGCCAGCAGCCTACAGGGGTTATTCACTGAAGCTTTCTTT
CASSLQGLFTEAFF